A single sample is the source of the 18 T cell receptor beta chains below, sequenced in a study of shared clonotypes between healthy human individuals (dated by TCRdb to the early 2020s). CD8 naive samples consisted of CD45RO-negative cells that were positively selected for CCR7, yielding a CD45RA+CCR7+ population without TemRA cells. To prepare the library, the immunoSEQ multiplex PCR assay was applied. TCRdb's version of the immuneACCESS table is confined to in-frame rearrangements and falls short of the full clone set. An unresolved V gene accounts for under half of the shortfall where checked; the remainder is of unknown origin. Recorded for this sample are some 600,000 clones; 95% to 96% of them occurred a single time. The ten largest clonotypes hold more than 0.085% of the sample. Sequencing used naive CD8+ T cells sorted from blood. The cell subset or site label, read with the paper, signifies: CD45RA+CCR7+. Source of these receptors: a woman between 25 and 40 years old in good health.

The genes are TRBV7-2 and TRBJ2-1, with D possibly matching TRBD2 (5 bases). Germline CDR1 reads SGHTA; CDR2 reads FQGNSA. The CDR3 sequence is 15 residues long. Trimming stripped 3 bases from V and 5 bases from J, with 14 bases between. CDR3 loop: CASSLAGYLNNEQFF. The CDR3 nucleotides are TGTGCCAGCAGCTTGGCGGGCTACCTCAACAATGAGCAGTTCTTC.

The gene calls are TRBV6-5 and TRBJ2-3; TRBD2 agrees at 10 bases. The CDR3 contains 16 residues. The V and J ends lost 4 bases and 3 bases, in that order; junction bases with no gene match: 7. Germline CDR1 MNHEY, CDR2 SVGAGI. The CDR3 is CASSWLAGAVTDTQYF. The CDR3, as DNA: TGTGCCAGCAGTTGGCTAGCGGGGGCGGTGACAGATACGCAGTATTTT.

The rearrangement uses TRBV15 and TRBJ2-1, with a tentative D call TRBD2 (5 bases). V shed 3 bases and J shed 5 bases, with 11 bases lying between them. The CDR3 length is 14 residues. Looked up from germline, CDR1 is LNHNV and CDR2 is YYDKDF (reference sequence). In DNA form, the CDR3 reads TGTGCCACCAGCAGCCGAACTAGGGACAATGAGCAGTTCTTC. It codes for CATSSRTRDNEQFF.

This clone was seen once. V gene TRBV6-6 combines with J gene TRBJ2-7; D is perhaps TRBD2 (6 bases). The CDR3 is 16 residues long. Germline loops: CDR1 MNHNY, CDR2 SVGAGI (reference sequence). V dropped 4 bases and J dropped 1 base, with 17 bases sitting between them. CDR3 region: CASSSRPGLISYEQYF. CDR3 bases: TGTGCCAGCAGTTCTCGACCGGGACTGATTTCCTACGAGCAGTACTTC.

The V call is TRBV10-2, the J call TRBJ2-7, with a tentative D call TRBD2 (6 bases). The germline gives CDR1 WSHSY, CDR2 SAAADI. The CDR3 loop spans 12 amino acids. The germline V and J ends were trimmed by 5 bases and 3 bases, with 8 bases remaining between them. The CDR3 region is CASSHGGYEQYF. The CDR3 DNA sequence: TGCGCCAGCAGTCACGGGGGCTACGAGCAGTACTTC.

V and J are TRBV2 and TRBJ1-4; the D is unclear. V gave up 6 bases and J gave up 8 bases, with 7 bases separating them. This CDR3 spans 11 amino acids. Germline V gives CDR1 SNHLY, CDR2 FYNNEI. In nucleotides, the CDR3 is TGTGCCAGCAGCGCGACAGAAAAACTGTTTTTT. This codes for CASSATEKLFF.

The J gene is TRBJ1-4, the V gene TRBV7-9, with unresolved D. The CDR3 loop spans 14 amino acids. CDR1 SEHNR and CDR2 FQNEAQ come from the germline V gene (reference sequence). V lost 5 bases and J 0 bases, leaving 7 bases between the germline ends. CDR3 sequence reads: CASSRRATNEKLFF. For the CDR3, the DNA is TGTGCCAGCAGCCGACGGGCAACTAATGAAAAACTGTTTTTT.

This chain joins TRBV2 and TRBJ1-4, with no clear D. The germline V and J ends were trimmed by 2 bases and 8 bases, with 24 bases remaining between them. This CDR3 comprises 18 residues. The germline V gene encodes CDR1 SNHLY and CDR2 FYNNEI. CDR3 amino acids: CASSEFDGMGGSDEKLFF. The CDR3 DNA follows: TGTGCCAGCAGTGAATTTGACGGGATGGGCGGTTCAGACGAAAAACTGTTTTTT.

V and J are TRBV5-6 and TRBJ2-3; 8 bases are a match to TRBD2. V was pared by 3 bases and J by 4 bases, with 10 bases of the junction left unmatched. CDR1 is SGHDT, CDR2 YYEEEE, per germline. The CDR3 runs 16 residues. The CDR3 sequence is CASSWGMAGGPDTQYF. In DNA, the CDR3 is TGTGCCAGCAGCTGGGGGATGGCGGGAGGTCCAGATACGCAGTATTTT.

This chain uses TRBV28 with TRBJ1-5; 11 nucleotides line up with TRBD1. The CDR3 covers 16 residues. Trimming cost V 1 base and J 10 bases; bases outside gene matches: 9. Looked up from germline, CDR1 is MDHEN and CDR2 is SYDVKM. The CDR3 is CASSLLVGQGAHPQHF. The CDR3 DNA is TGTGCCAGCAGTTTATTGGTCGGACAGGGGGCGCACCCCCAGCATTTT. The variable domain in full, with the rest retrieved from reference TRBV28 and TRBJ1-5, is DVKVTQSSRYLVKRTGEKVFLECVQDMDHENMFWYRQDPGLGLRLIYFSYDVKMKEKGDIPEGYSVSREKKERFSLILESASTNQTSMYLCASSLLVGQGAHPQHFGDGTRLSIL.

This rearrangement joins TRBV2 to TRBJ2-7; 9 bases are shared with TRBD1. Germline CDR1 is SNHLY and CDR2 is FYNNEI. The length of the CDR3 is 13 residues. The trim removed 6 bases at V and 11 bases at J, leaving 11 bases unmatched. The chain's CDR3 is CASSQINRGQEYF. In DNA, the CDR3 is TGTGCCAGCAGCCAAATAAACAGGGGGCAGGAGTACTTC.

This clone was recorded once. V gene TRBV23-1 combines with J gene TRBJ2-5, with 7 bases aligning to TRBD1. The end of the DNA is better explained by TRBJ2-7, so the J call may be wrong. TRBV23-1 is an open reading frame, and its role is uncertain. The CDR3 runs 14 residues. The CDR3 DNA is TGCGCCAGCAGTCAATCGAAAGGGGGCCACGAGCAGTACTTC. Protein sequence: CASSQSKGGHEQYF.

This clone occurred once. This CDR3 is also generated by other DNA sequences in the sample. The CDR3 reads CASSLSLNTEAFF. DNA of the CDR3: TGTGCCAGCAGTTTGTCTCTGAACACTGAAGCTTTCTTT. The chain carries TRBV27 and TRBJ1-1; D is unresolved. CDR1 and CDR2 from the germline V gene are MNHEY and SMNVEV (reference sequence). The V end was cut by 3 bases, the J end by 0 bases, with 5 bases between. The CDR3 contains 13 residues.

V usage is TRBV7-9 and J usage is TRBJ2-7; D unresolved. The germline gives CDR1 SEHNR, CDR2 FQNEAQ (reference sequence). The length of the CDR3 is 14 residues. Deletions cut 5 bases from V and 5 bases from J, with 16 bases between. The CDR3 bases are TGTGCCAGCAGCGCCCAAGCGCAGGTCCACGAGCAGTACTTC. Translated: CASSAQAQVHEQYF.

The rearrangement uses TRBV11-2 and TRBJ2-1, with TRBD2 identical over 7 bases. CDR1 and CDR2 from the germline V gene are SGHAT and FQNNGV. V was clipped by 4 bases and J by 8 bases; unmatched bases: 8. CDR3 size: 14 residues. The CDR3 loop is CASSWGLGGYEQFF. The CDR3 region has the DNA TGTGCCAGCAGCTGGGGACTCGGGGGGTATGAGCAGTTCTTC.

CDR3 loop: CASSTGSLRDGYTF. As DNA, the CDR3 is TGTGCCAGCAGCACCGGGAGCCTCAGGGACGGCTACACCTTC. The rearrangement joins TRBV7-9 to TRBJ1-2; TRBD1 might be the D (5 bases). V was trimmed by 5 bases and J by 8 bases, leaving 18 bases between them. The CDR3 spans 14 residues. CDR1 is SEHNR and CDR2 is FQNEAQ in the germline V gene (reference sequence).

The chain recombines TRBV19 with TRBJ2-3; 8 bases match TRBD2. Germline V gives CDR1 LNHDA, CDR2 SQIVND (reference sequence). Unmatched junction bases numbered 10, after V lost 5 bases and J lost 3 bases. The CDR3 is 16 amino acids. The CDR3 nucleotides are TGTGCCAGTAGTGTCAAGGTGGCTAGCGGGACAGATACGCAGTATTTT. This gives the protein CASSVKVASGTDTQYF.

The chain is built from TRBV5-8 and TRBJ2-7; D uncertain. Germline values: CDR1 SGHTS, CDR2 YDEGEE. Trimming took 1 base from V and 4 from J, leaving 9 bases between them. The CDR3 extends over 13 amino acids. CDR3 bases: TGTGCCAGCAGCTTGCGCGACGGATACGAGCAGTACTTC. It is translated as CASSLRDGYEQYF.